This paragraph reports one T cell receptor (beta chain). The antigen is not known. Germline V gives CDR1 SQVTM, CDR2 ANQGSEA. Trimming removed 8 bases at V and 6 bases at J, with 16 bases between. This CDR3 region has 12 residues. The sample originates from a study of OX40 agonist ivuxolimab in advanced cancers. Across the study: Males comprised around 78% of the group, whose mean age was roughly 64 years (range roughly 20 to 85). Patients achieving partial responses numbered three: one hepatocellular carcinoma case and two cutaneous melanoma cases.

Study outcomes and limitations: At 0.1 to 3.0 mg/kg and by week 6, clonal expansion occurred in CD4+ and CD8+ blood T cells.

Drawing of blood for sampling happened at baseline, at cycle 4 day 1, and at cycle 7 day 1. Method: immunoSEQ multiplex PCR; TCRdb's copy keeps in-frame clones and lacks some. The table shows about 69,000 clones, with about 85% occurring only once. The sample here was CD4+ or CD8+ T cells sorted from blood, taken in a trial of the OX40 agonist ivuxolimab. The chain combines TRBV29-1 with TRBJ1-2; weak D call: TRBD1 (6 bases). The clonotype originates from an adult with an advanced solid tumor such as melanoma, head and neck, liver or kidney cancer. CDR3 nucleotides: TGCAGCACTGGGGGCGGGGTAGATGGCTACACCTTC. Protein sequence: CSTGGGVDGYTF.